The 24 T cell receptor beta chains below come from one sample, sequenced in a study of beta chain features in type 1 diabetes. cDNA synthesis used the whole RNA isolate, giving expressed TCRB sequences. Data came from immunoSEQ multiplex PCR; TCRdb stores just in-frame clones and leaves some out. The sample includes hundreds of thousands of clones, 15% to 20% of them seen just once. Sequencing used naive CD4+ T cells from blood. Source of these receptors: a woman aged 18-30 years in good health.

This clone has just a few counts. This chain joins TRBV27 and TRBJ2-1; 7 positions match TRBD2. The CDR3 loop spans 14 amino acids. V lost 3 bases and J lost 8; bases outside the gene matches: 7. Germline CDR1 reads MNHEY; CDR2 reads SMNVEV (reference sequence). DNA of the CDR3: TGTGCCAGCAGTTTTCTAGCGGCCGGGGATGAGCAGTTCTTC. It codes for CASSFLAAGDEQFF.

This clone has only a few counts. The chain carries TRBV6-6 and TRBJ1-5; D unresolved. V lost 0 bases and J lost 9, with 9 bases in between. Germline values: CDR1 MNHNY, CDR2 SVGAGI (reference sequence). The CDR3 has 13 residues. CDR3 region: CASSYSPGGPQHF. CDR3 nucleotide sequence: TGTGCCAGCAGTTACTCGCCTGGAGGGCCCCAGCATTTT.

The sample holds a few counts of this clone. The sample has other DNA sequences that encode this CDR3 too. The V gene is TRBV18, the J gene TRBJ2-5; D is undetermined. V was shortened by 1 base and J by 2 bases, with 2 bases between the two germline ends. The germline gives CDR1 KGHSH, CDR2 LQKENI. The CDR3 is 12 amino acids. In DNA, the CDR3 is TGTGCCAGCTCACCACTTCAAGAGACCCAGTACTTC. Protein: CASSPLQETQYF.

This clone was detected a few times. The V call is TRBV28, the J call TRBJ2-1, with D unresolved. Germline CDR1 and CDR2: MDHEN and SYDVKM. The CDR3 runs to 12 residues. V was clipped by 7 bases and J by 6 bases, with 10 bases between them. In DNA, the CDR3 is TGTGCCAGCAACACAGTAAGCAATGAGCAGTTCTTC. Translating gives CASNTVSNEQFF.

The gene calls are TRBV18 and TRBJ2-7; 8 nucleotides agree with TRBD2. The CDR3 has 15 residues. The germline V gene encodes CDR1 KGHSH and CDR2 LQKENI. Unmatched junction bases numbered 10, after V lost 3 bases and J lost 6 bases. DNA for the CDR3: TGTGCCAGCTCACCGAGCGGGAGCTACCTTAGCGAGCAGTACTTC. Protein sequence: CASSPSGSYLSEQYF.

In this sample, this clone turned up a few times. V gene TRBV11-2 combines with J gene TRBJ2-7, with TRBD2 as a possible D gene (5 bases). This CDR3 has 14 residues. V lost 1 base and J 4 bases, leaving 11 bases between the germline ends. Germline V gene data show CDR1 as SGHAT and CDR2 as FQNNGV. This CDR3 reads CASSLVLRDYEQYF. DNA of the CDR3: TGTGCCAGCAGCTTAGTTCTCCGGGATTACGAGCAGTACTTC.

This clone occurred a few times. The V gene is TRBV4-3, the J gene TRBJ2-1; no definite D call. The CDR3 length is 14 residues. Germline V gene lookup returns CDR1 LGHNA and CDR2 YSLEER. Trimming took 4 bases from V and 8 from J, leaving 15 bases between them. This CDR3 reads CASSRSLMIYEQFF. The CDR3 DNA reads TGCGCCAGCAGCCGTTCCTTAATGATCTATGAGCAGTTCTTC.

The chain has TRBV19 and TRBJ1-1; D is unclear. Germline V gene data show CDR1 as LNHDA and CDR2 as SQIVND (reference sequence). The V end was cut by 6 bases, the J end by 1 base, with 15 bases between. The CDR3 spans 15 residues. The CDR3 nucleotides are TGTGCCAGTAGCTCCGCCAGAGAGGCGAACACTGAAGCTTTCTTT. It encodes CASSSAREANTEAFF.

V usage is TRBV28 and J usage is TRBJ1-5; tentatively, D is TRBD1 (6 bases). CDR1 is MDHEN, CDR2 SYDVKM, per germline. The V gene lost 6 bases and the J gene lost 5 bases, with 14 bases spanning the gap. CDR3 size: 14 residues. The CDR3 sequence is CASSPMGGHQPQHF. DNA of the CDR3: TGTGCCAGCAGCCCTATGGGGGGCCATCAGCCCCAGCATTTT.

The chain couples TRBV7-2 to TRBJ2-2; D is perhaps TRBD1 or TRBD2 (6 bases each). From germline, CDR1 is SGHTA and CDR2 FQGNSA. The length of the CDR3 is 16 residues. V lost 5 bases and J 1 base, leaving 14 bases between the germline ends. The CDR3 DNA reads TGTGCCAGCAGCCCATGGGGGGCCGTGAACACCGGGGAGCTGTTTTTT. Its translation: CASSPWGAVNTGELFF.

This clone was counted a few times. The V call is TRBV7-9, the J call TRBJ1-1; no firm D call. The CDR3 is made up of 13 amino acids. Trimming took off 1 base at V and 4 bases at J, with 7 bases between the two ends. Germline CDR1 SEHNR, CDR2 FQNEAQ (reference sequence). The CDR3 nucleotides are TGTGCCAGCAGCTTAGGTGGAGTCACTGAAGCTTTCTTT. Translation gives CASSLGGVTEAFF.

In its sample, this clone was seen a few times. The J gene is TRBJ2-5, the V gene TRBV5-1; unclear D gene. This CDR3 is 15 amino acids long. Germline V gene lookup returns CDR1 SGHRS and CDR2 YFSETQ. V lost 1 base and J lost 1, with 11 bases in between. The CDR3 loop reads CASSLSAATQETQYF. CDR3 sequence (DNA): TGCGCCAGCAGCTTGAGTGCGGCCACCCAAGAGACCCAGTACTTC.

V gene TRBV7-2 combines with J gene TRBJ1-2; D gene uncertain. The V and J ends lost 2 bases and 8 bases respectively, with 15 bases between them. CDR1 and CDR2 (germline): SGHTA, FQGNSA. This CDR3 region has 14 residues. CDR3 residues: CASSLYAQQEGYTF. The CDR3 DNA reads TGTGCCAGCAGCTTATATGCCCAGCAAGAGGGCTACACCTTC. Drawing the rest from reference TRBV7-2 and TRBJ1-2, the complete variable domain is GAGVSQSPSNKVTEKGKDVELRCDPISGHTALYWYRQSLGQGLEFLIYFQGNSAPDKSGLPSDRFSAERTGGSVSTLTIQRTQQEDSAVYLCASSLYAQQEGYTFGSGTRLTVV.

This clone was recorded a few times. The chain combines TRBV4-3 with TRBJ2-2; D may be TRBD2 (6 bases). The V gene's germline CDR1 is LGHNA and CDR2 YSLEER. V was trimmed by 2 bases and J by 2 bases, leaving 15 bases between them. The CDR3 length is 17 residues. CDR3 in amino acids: CASSQRFSGTNTGELFF. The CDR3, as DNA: TGCGCCAGCAGCCAAAGGTTTTCGGGGACTAACACCGGGGAGCTGTTTTTT.

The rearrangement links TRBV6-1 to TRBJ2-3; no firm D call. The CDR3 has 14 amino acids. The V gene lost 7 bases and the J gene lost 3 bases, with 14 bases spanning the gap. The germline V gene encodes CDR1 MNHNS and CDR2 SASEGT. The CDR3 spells CASNSRGGTDTQYF. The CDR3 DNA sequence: TGTGCCAGCAATAGCCGAGGTGGTACAGATACGCAGTATTTT.

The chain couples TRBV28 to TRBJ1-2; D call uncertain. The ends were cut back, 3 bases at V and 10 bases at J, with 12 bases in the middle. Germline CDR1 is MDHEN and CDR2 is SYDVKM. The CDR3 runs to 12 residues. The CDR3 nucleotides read TGTGCCAGCAGTTTGGGCAGCGTAGCCTACACCTTC. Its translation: CASSLGSVAYTF.

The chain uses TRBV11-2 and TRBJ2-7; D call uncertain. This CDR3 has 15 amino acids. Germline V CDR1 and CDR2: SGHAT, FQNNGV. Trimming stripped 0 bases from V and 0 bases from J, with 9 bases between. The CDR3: CASSLDQVRSYEQYF. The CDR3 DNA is TGTGCCAGCAGCTTAGATCAAGTACGCTCCTACGAGCAGTACTTC.

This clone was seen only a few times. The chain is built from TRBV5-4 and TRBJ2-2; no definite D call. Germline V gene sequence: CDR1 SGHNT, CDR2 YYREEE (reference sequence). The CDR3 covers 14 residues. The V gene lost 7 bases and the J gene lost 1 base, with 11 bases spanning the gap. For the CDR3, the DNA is TGTGCCAGCCGCCGTAGTAGGAACACCGGGGAGCTGTTTTTT. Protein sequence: CASRRSRNTGELFF.

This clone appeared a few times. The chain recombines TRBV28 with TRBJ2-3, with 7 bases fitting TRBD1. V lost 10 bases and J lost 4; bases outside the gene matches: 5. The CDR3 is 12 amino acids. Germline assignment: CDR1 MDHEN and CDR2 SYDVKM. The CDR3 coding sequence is TGTGCCACCAAGACAGGGTCAGATACGCAGTATTTT. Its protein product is CATKTGSDTQYF.

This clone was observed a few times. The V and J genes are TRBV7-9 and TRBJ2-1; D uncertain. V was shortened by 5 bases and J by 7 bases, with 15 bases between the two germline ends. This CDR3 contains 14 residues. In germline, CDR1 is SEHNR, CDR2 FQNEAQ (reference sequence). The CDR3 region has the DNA TGTGCCAGCAGCCGACCCCCATATCAAAATGAGCAGTTCTTC. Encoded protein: CASSRPPYQNEQFF.

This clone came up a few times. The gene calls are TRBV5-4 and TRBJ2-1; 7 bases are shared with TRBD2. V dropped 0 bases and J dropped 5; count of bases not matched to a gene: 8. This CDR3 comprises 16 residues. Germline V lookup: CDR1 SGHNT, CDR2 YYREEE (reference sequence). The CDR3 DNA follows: TGTGCCAGCAGCTTGGCAGGGAGGGAGGGAGACAATGAGCAGTTCTTC. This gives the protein CASSLAGREGDNEQFF.

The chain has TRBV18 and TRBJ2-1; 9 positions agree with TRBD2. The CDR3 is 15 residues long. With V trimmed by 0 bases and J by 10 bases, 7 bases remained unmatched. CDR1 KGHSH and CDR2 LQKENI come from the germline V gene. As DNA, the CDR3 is TGTGCCAGCTCACCACCTAGCGGGAGCATCCGGGAGCAGTTCTTC. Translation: CASSPPSGSIREQFF.

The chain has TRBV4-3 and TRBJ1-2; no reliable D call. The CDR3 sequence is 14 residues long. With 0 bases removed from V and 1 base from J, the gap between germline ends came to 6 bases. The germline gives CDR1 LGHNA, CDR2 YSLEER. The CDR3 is CASSQEPGNYGYTF. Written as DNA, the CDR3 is TGCGCCAGCAGCCAAGAGCCGGGTAACTATGGCTACACCTTC.

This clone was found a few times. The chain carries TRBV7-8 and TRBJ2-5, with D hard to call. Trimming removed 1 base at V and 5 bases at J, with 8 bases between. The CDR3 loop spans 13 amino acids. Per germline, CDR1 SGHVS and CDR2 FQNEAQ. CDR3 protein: CASSLGERETQYF. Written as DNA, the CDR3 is TGTGCCAGCAGCTTAGGTGAAAGGGAGACCCAGTACTTC.